This T cell receptor (beta chain) is from a study of T-cell memory formation after mild COVID-19. At the level of the study: Most TCR clusters belonged to a single donor. Findings and caveats of the study: Pre-infection memory contained some responding clones, which suggested that cross-reactive memory had joined.

Details on this clonotype: Its antigen is unknown.

Germline V gives CDR1 DFQATT, CDR2 SNEGSKA (reference sequence). The CDR3 spans 14 residues. Trimming took off 3 bases at V and 1 base at J, with 7 bases between the two ends. TCRalpha and TCRbeta libraries used 5'RACE with constant-segment primers and UMIs. MiXCR was run by TCRdb on the 5' RACE reads, yielding one entry per CDR3 protein. The sample records some 120,000 distinct CDR3 sequences, 16% being singletons. The chain employs TRBV20-1 and TRBJ2-6; D uncertain. The sequence derives from an adult woman who had mild COVID-19 (a few samples of this study predate the infection). Cell type and time point are not known. Sample: PBMCs or a T cell subset sorted from them (not recorded which). The CDR3 bases are TGCAGTGCTAGCCGAGATTCTGGGGCCAACGTCCTGACTTTC. This translates into CSASRDSGANVLTF.